What follows describes a single TCR beta chain. This specimen comes from a study of blood T cell repertoires in COVID-19. The wider study: From the United States, Italy and Spain came samples of acute and convalescent COVID-19. From T cells, B-cell-depleted T cells, or PBMCs came the material, which was cDNA or gDNA.

CDR1 is SGHDN, CDR2 FVKESK, per germline. V gave up 5 bases and J gave up 5 bases, with 12 bases separating them. The CDR3 totals 13 residues. Original data processing: By means of reference gene primer amplification, nucleated cell counts were estimated. Generated by immunoSEQ multiplex PCR, the TCRdb table keeps only in-frame clones and is missing some. V, J and clone size are taken as reported in that table, and D and trimming were inferred from the DNA itself. The repertoire holds 100,000 or so clones, around 72% seen once, with approximately 15% in the top ten. The chain employs TRBV14 and TRBJ2-5; weak D call: TRBD1 (6 bases). The TCR sequence derives from a woman older than 75 with acute or convalescent COVID-19. Sequences were obtained from peripheral blood. The CDR3 loop reads CASSNRVRETQYF. The CDR3 nucleotides read TGTGCCAGCAGCAACAGGGTGAGGGAGACCCAGTACTTC.